This T cell receptor beta chain was sequenced during a study of glioma-infiltrating T cells. On the study more broadly: Dexamethasone exposure before glioma surgery was limited to six or fewer days.

The CDR3 extends over 17 amino acids. V was pared by 6 bases and J by 2 bases, with 12 bases of the junction left unmatched. CDR1 KGHDR and CDR2 SFDVKD come from the germline V gene. Findings of the study overall: Only very few CDR3 sequences appeared in both tissue and blood. A blood CDR3 motif signature was depleted in highly divergent patients.

A remark on this clonotype: The antigen is not known.

Using RNA template, CDR3s of TCR alpha and beta were amplified with iRepertoire arm-PCR. TCRdb re-analysed the multiplex PCR reads in MiXCR, keeping a single row per CDR3 protein. The profile covers more than 350,000 distinct CDR3 sequences, with 35% to 45% appearing a single time and 12% taken by the ten largest. The chain combines TRBV24-1 with TRBJ2-3; 8 positions agree with TRBD1. The sequence was obtained from a human donor with low-grade glioma or glioblastoma, undergoing nonglioma brain surgery, or in good health (not recorded which). Material for sequencing was glioma tissue, nonneoplastic brain tissue, or PBMCs (not recorded which). Written as DNA, the CDR3 is TGTGCCACCAGTTATGCCCTAGGGACAGGTTACACAGATACGCAGTATTTT. As protein: CATSYALGTGYTDTQYF.